This T cell receptor (beta chain) was obtained from a study of CD8+CD57+ T cells in acquired aplastic anemia (dated by TCRdb to 2017 to 2018). Study-wide context: Extracted DNA from sorted CD4+ and CD8+ cells averaged 3.2 ug, ranging from about 0.18 to 27.4 ug. CD8+CD57+ expansion was defined as frequency above the mean frequency observed in healthy subjects. General conclusions and limits of the study: CD8+ Simpson's diversity did not differ significantly between patients and healthy controls (P=0.060). About 30 CD8+ CDR3 sequences were found in both patients and controls but appeared to be highly expressed in patients and within the immunodominant clones of the patients.

To note about this clonotype: Which antigen it targets is not known. No much larger clone is present one base from it, and per-base qualities are unavailable.

Profiling of TCR beta VDJ combinations and CDR3 sequences used genomic DNA as the template. An Illumina HiSeq 2000 was used for TCR repertoire sequencing. The source study handled its data this way. Repertoire assessment relied on Simpson's diversity index, CDR3 size and DJ length profiles, and TRBV/TRBJ rearrangement plots. The most abundant DNA sequence in the deep sequencing data was taken as the immunodominant clone. CDR3 amino acid sequences were checked for sharing between subjects and were compared against published repertoires and the VDJdb database. TCRdb took the public reads, trimmed them with fastp at Q25, ran MiXCR for clone calling and kept in-frame beta chains. Entries are consolidated by CDR3 protein sequence, retaining the most common genes and DNA. The V and J calls and clone size are TCRdb's, not the authors'. Within this sample are 200,000 or so distinct CDR3 sequences, with 40% to 60% of them counted one time only. 20% of the sample belongs to the ten largest clones.

Expansion of CD8+CD57+ cells had been shown by flow cytometry in the patients chosen for sequencing. All patients had severe acquired aplastic anemia diagnosed by International Study of Aplastic Anemia and Agranulocytosis and Camitta criteria. At the time blood was sampled, none of the patients had received any therapy. The study deep-sequenced TCR repertoires of sorted CD4+ and CD8+ blood T cells from severe aplastic anemia patients and healthy subjects. Patients were enrolled under clinicaltrials.gov protocols 00001620, 01623167, 00001397, 00071045, 00081523 and 00961064 in the USA. Ficoll-Paque density gradient centrifugation was used to isolate peripheral blood mononuclear cells. Before DNA was extracted, CD4+ and CD8+ T cells were sorted using either FACS or magnetic beads. CDR1 and CDR2, looked up from the germline V gene (reference sequence), are DFQATT and SNEGSKA. From the cysteine up to the phenylalanine, the CDR3 has a length of 13 residues. Just the 39-base CDR3 DNA is kept, in frame starting at base 1. The junction carries 8 bases between V and J, which are trimmed by 1 base and 2 bases respectively.

Rearrangement joined TRBV20-1 to TRBJ2-5; too little of a D gene remains to name it. Input material: sorted CD4+, CD8+, or CD8+CD57+ T cells (not recorded which) from PBMCs. This receptor was taken from a human donor with aplastic anemia. CDR3 reads: CSARGLKQETQYF. Here is the DNA: TGCAGTGCTAGAGGGCTTAAACAAGAGACCCAGTACTTC.